This T cell receptor (beta chain) appears in the sequencing data of a study of blood T cell repertoires in COVID-19. Study details: Spain, Italy and the United States supplied samples that represented acute and convalescent COVID-19. From T cells, B-cell-depleted T cells, or PBMCs came the material, which was cDNA or gDNA.

The V gene's germline CDR1 is KGHSH and CDR2 LQKENI. The V gene lost 2 bases and the J gene lost 0 bases, with 7 bases spanning the gap. The CDR3 sequence is 14 residues long. In terms of age and location, participants ranged from roughly 18 to 100 years and lived in around 22 US areas. Original analysis: Estimated nucleated cell counts came from reference gene primer amplification. Assay used: immunoSEQ multiplex PCR; TCRdb lists only in-frame clones, some missing. The V and J calls and clone size are taken from that table; D and trimming were inferred from the DNA. The top ten clones hold 2.2% of a sample with more than 250,000 clones, 80% to 90% of them seen once.

This rearrangement joins TRBV18 to TRBJ1-1, with D perhaps TRBD1 (5 bases). The sequence was obtained from a man aged 25 to 40 who had recovered from COVID-19. The sample was PBMCs or T cells enriched from blood (not recorded which). CDR3 sequence (DNA): TGTGCCAGCTCACCAGGGGCGATGAACACTGAAGCTTTCTTT. Translating gives CASSPGAMNTEAFF.